These 21 T cell receptor beta chains share one sample of origin, sequenced in a study of T-cell reconstitution after alpha-beta-depleted transplantation in children. Library preparation (for TCRbeta) was performed with unique molecular identifiers. One entry per CDR3 protein results from TCRdb running MiXCR on the PCR reads. Of roughly 570,000 distinct CDR3 sequences listed, 25% to 30% are singletons. Specimen: PBMCs, collected before TCRalphabeta/CD19-depleted stem cell transplant. These receptors all stem from a boy in the first two years of life with Wiskott-Aldrich syndrome, due to receive a stem cell transplant.

The V and J genes are TRBV3-1 and TRBJ1-1; D ambiguous. CDR1 is LGHDT and CDR2 is YNNKEL in the germline V gene (reference sequence). The CDR3 extends over 16 amino acids. V lost 4 bases, J lost 0 bases, and 15 bases lay in between. The DNA for the CDR3 is TGTGCCAGCAGCCCGGCGTTTGGGGTCATGAACACTGAAGCTTTCTTT. It translates to CASSPAFGVMNTEAFF.

V and J are TRBV15 and TRBJ2-7; 8 bases match TRBD1. The CDR3 is 13 residues long. V shed 5 bases, J shed 3 bases, and the junction held 3 bases outside the gene matches. The germline gives CDR1 LNHNV, CDR2 YYDKDF (reference sequence). CDR3 region: CATSPGQGYEQYF. CDR3 DNA: TGTGCCACCAGCCCAGGACAGGGCTACGAGCAGTACTTC.

The V gene is TRBV12-3 or TRBV12-4, the J gene TRBJ2-1, with 16 bases identical to TRBD2. V shed 8 bases and J 7 bases; nucleotides not matched to a gene: 11. CDR3 size: 17 residues. The chain's CDR3 is CASDVQGGLAGGNEQFF. In nucleotides, the CDR3 is TGTGCCAGCGACGTGCAGGGGGGACTAGCGGGAGGGAATGAGCAGTTCTTC.

V is TRBV5-1 and J is TRBJ2-5, with D hard to call. The germline V gene encodes CDR1 SGHRS and CDR2 YFSETQ. Trimming cost V 3 bases and J 5 bases, with 14 bases left between them. The CDR3 spans 14 residues. DNA for the CDR3: TGCGCCAGCAGCTCCAGGAGCAGCGCGGAGACCCAGTACTTC. As protein: CASSSRSSAETQYF. Looking up the rest from reference TRBV5-1 and TRBJ2-5 gives the full variable domain: KAGVTQTPRYLIKTRGQQVTLSCSPISGHRSVSWYQQTPGQGLQFLFEYFSETQRNKGNFPGRFSGRQFSNSRSEMNVSTLELGDSALYLCASSSRSSAETQYFGPGTRLLVL.

V gene TRBV4-1 combines with J gene TRBJ1-4; D may be TRBD1 (6 bases). Germline V gene sequence: CDR1 MGHRA, CDR2 YSYEKL. This CDR3 has 17 amino acids. Trimming removed 0 bases from V and 7 bases from J, with 18 bases in between. The CDR3 region is CASSQDYRDMAVEKLFF. The CDR3 DNA sequence: TGCGCCAGCAGCCAAGATTACCGGGACATGGCGGTTGAAAAACTGTTTTTT.

This clonotype was observed a few times. The chain combines TRBV10-2 with TRBJ2-7; D call uncertain. CDR1 and CDR2 from the germline V gene are WSHSY and SAAADI. This CDR3 is built from 11 residues. With 2 bases removed from V and 4 bases from J, the gap between germline ends came to 3 bases. In DNA, the CDR3 is TGCGCCAGCAGTGAGAAGTACGAGCAGTACTTC. Residues: CASSEKYEQYF.

The J gene is TRBJ2-1, the V gene TRBV24-1; D is possibly TRBD1 (5 bases). V dropped 3 bases and J dropped 12 bases, with 11 bases sitting between them. The germline CDR1 and CDR2 sequences are KGHDR and SFDVKD. There are 12 residues in the CDR3. The CDR3 DNA reads as TGTGCCACCAGTGATGGGGCGCGACCGCAGTTCTTC. As protein: CATSDGARPQFF.

This chain links TRBV20-1 with TRBJ1-2; possible D gene TRBD1, 6 bases. CDR1 is DFQATT, CDR2 SNEGSKA, per germline (reference sequence). The V and J ends lost 5 bases and 4 bases respectively, with 11 bases between them. This CDR3 has 12 amino acids. CDR3 sequence: CSALTGSYGYTF. The DNA of the CDR3 is TGCAGTGCTCTTACAGGGAGCTATGGCTACACCTTC.

The chain joins TRBV4-2 to TRBJ2-7, with 8 bases lining up with TRBD1. Trimming at V came to 3 bases and at J to 2 bases, leaving 6 bases not matched to a gene. The germline CDR1 and CDR2 sequences are LGHNA and YNFKEQ. CDR3 length: 15 residues. CDR3 bases: TGTGCCAGCAGCCACATGGACAGGGATACCTACGAGCAGTACTTC. This gives the protein CASSHMDRDTYEQYF.

V is TRBV20-1 and J is TRBJ2-7, with D unclear. This CDR3 has 12 amino acids. Germline values: CDR1 DFQATT, CDR2 SNEGSKA (reference sequence). Trimming took off 7 bases at V and 4 bases at J, with 14 bases between the two ends. DNA of the CDR3: TGCAGTGGAGAGACCCGTGGGTACGAGCAGTACTTC. Its protein is CSGETRGYEQYF.

The rearrangement uses TRBV20-1 and TRBJ2-7; TRBD2 matches at 12 bases. V was clipped by 5 bases and J by 5 bases; unmatched bases: 7. The CDR3 loop spans 14 amino acids. The germline gives CDR1 DFQATT, CDR2 SNEGSKA (reference sequence). The chain's CDR3 is CSAGRGLAGNEQYF. The CDR3 DNA is TGCAGTGCTGGACGTGGACTAGCGGGAAACGAGCAGTACTTC.

In DNA, the CDR3 is TGCGCCAGCAGATTGACTAGCGGGAGCGAGTTCAATGAGCAGTTCTTC. Translating gives CASRLTSGSEFNEQFF. The J gene is TRBJ2-1, the V gene TRBV5-1; 12 bases fit TRBD2. V was clipped by 5 bases and J by 6 bases; unmatched bases: 9. This CDR3 is 16 amino acids long. Germline CDR1 and CDR2: SGHRS and YFSETQ. Looking up the rest from reference TRBV5-1 and TRBJ2-1 gives the full variable domain: KAGVTQTPRYLIKTRGQQVTLSCSPISGHRSVSWYQQTPGQGLQFLFEYFSETQRNKGNFPGRFSGRQFSNSRSEMNVSTLELGDSALYLCASRLTSGSEFNEQFFGPGTRLTVL.

CDR3 nucleotides: TGCGCCAGCAGCTTCTTACCGGCTAGCGGGATAAGGAATGAGCAGTTCTTC. Translation gives CASSFLPASGIRNEQFF. V gene TRBV5-1 combines with J gene TRBJ2-1; 9 bases match TRBD2. The CDR3 totals 17 residues. The germline V gene has CDR1 SGHRS and CDR2 YFSETQ. V dropped 2 bases and J dropped 7; count of bases not matched to a gene: 13.

The chain recombines TRBV20-1 with TRBJ2-1; no firm D call. Between the trimmed V and J ends, which lost 6 bases and 7 bases, there was a span of 10 bases. CDR3 length equals 11 residues. CDR1 is DFQATT, CDR2 SNEGSKA, per germline (reference sequence). CDR3 sequence (DNA): TGCAGTGCCACCGACACGAATGAGCAGTTCTTC. It encodes CSATDTNEQFF.

The chain carries TRBV29-1 and TRBJ2-2; TRBD2 is a possible D gene (5 bases). Trimming left V 8 bases short and J 0 bases short, with 13 bases between. CDR1 and CDR2 (germline): SQVTM, ANQGSEA. The CDR3 has 14 residues. The CDR3 coding sequence is TGCAGCTCTGGGGAGTCCACGAACACCGGGGAGCTGTTTTTT. It is translated as CSSGESTNTGELFF.

This clonotype was counted between two and nine times. The chain recombines TRBV20-1 with TRBJ2-1, with 11 positions matching TRBD2. Trimming at V came to 4 bases and at J to 5 bases, leaving 7 bases not matched to a gene. Germline V gene sequence: CDR1 DFQATT, CDR2 SNEGSKA (reference sequence). The CDR3 runs to 15 residues. For the CDR3, the DNA is TGCAGTGCTAACGCATATAGCGGGGGGGACAATGAGCAGTTCTTC. As protein: CSANAYSGGDNEQFF.

The chain is built from TRBV12-3 or TRBV12-4 and TRBJ1-1; D gene ambiguous. CDR3 length equals 11 residues. Deletions cut 6 bases from V and 5 bases from J, with 7 bases between. The CDR3 region has the DNA TGTGCCAGCAGGTCCGGGACTGAAGCTTTCTTT. Its translation is CASRSGTEAFF.

The V call is TRBV20-1, the J call TRBJ1-2; D possibly corresponds to TRBD1 (5 bases). CDR1 and CDR2 (germline): DFQATT, SNEGSKA (reference sequence). The CDR3 consists of 14 residues. Trimming cost V 6 bases and J 0 bases, with 14 bases left between them. The CDR3 sequence is CSAPAGLTNYGYTF. As DNA, the CDR3 is TGCAGTGCCCCGGCAGGGCTTACTAACTATGGCTACACCTTC.

Comment on this clonotype: The conserved phenylalanine or tryptophan is not found at the CDR3 terminus, so this likely reflects a read error. The chain couples TRBV7-8 to TRBJ2-5; 9 positions agree with TRBD2. The length of the CDR3 is 17 residues. From germline, CDR1 is SGHVS and CDR2 FQNEAQ. With 1 base clipped from V and 1 base from J, the junction kept 7 bases outside the gene matches. The chain's CDR3 is CASSLVLAGGPQETQYL. In DNA form, the CDR3 reads TGTGCCAGCAGCTTAGTCCTGGCGGGAGGGCCCCAAGAGACCCAGTACTTG.

V and J are TRBV5-1 and TRBJ2-3, with TRBD2 identical over 7 bases. This CDR3 comprises 16 residues. CDR1 and CDR2 from the germline V gene are SGHRS and YFSETQ. The V segment lost 4 bases and the J segment 2 bases; nucleotides outside the gene matches: 10. CDR3 in DNA: TGCGCCAGCAGCCCTAAGGGCGGGAGCAACACAGATACGCAGTATTTT. Amino acids: CASSPKGGSNTDTQYF.

The gene calls are TRBV10-2 and TRBJ2-5, with 8 bases identical to TRBD1. The CDR3 length is 15 residues. Germline V lookup: CDR1 WSHSY, CDR2 SAAADI. V dropped 7 bases and J dropped 5; count of bases not matched to a gene: 12. The CDR3 nucleotides read TGCGCCAGCAAAAGGGTCCCAGGGGGCCAGGAGACCCAGTACTTC. This sequence encodes CASKRVPGGQETQYF.